This TCR beta chain emerged from a study of a mutant IDH1 vaccine in newly diagnosed glioma. Study-level information: Patients got their first vaccination 4-6 weeks after radiotherapy alone, or with temozolomide cycles.

This CDR3 has 13 amino acids. V lost 4 bases and J lost 9; bases outside the gene matches: 8. Germline V lookup: CDR1 MNHEY, CDR2 SVGAGI. Regarding this clone: Its target is unknown.

Using immunoSEQ multiplex PCR, the repertoire was profiled, and TCRdb retains in-frame clones only, with some absent. The table has tens of thousands of clones, 84% seen once. Sample time point: week 23, last vaccination. Each dose delivered 300 ug of mutant IDH1 20-mer peptide subcutaneously with imiquimod. V usage is TRBV6-5 and J usage is TRBJ1-1; 7 bases line up with TRBD1. The source of this sequence is a man aged 18-30 years with glioma. Source: PBMCs, taken from a glioma patient whose treatment included an IDH1 peptide vaccine. The CDR3 here is CASSSPRQGKAFF. CDR3 DNA sequence: TGTGCCAGCAGTTCCCCGAGACAGGGAAAAGCTTTCTTT.